These 31 T cell receptor beta chains share one sample of origin, sequenced in a study of T cell responses to AZD1222 COVID-19 vaccine. Produced via immunoSEQ multiplex PCR; TCRdb's table is partial and in-frame only. The repertoire includes 120,000 to 150,000 clones, more than 75% of them detected once, and less than 5.5% sits in the top ten. The material sequenced was peripheral blood, taken on day 0 of AZD1222 vaccination. The source is an adult in good health.

The chain couples TRBV18 to TRBJ2-2; D is uncertain. The germline V gene encodes CDR1 KGHSH and CDR2 LQKENI. This CDR3 spans 13 amino acids. V gave up 3 bases and J gave up 3 bases, with 5 bases separating them. The CDR3 DNA reads TGTGCCAGCTCACCGGCGCACACCGGGGAGCTGTTTTTT. It is translated as CASSPAHTGELFF.

This clone was observed a single time. The V gene is TRBV19, the J gene TRBJ1-2, with D maybe TRBD1 (6 bases). Germline CDR1 LNHDA, CDR2 SQIVND (reference sequence). This CDR3 spans 14 amino acids. Deletions cut 3 bases from V and 8 bases from J, with 16 bases between. CDR3 in amino acids: CASSMRTAYEGYTF. CDR3 nucleotides: TGTGCCAGTAGTATGAGGACAGCCTACGAGGGCTACACCTTC.

The DNA for the CDR3 is TGTGCCAGCAGTGGTTTGGGGGGTCGACAAGAGACCCAGTACTTC. It codes for CASSGLGGRQETQYF. The chain uses TRBV9 and TRBJ2-5; possibly TRBD2 for D (6 bases). V dropped 5 bases and J dropped 2 bases, with 16 bases sitting between them. The CDR3 has 15 amino acids. The V gene's germline CDR1 is SGDLS and CDR2 YYNGEE. Full variable domain (remainder filled in from reference TRBV9 and TRBJ2-5): DSGVTQTPKHLITATGQRVTLRCSPRSGDLSVYWYQQSLDQGLQFLIQYYNGEERAKGNILERFSAQQFPDLHSELNLSSLELGDSALYFCASSGLGGRQETQYFGPGTRLLVL.

The V gene is TRBV5-6, the J gene TRBJ1-1; TRBD1 is a possible D gene (6 bases). CDR1 SGHDT and CDR2 YYEEEE come from the germline V gene. This CDR3 comprises 14 residues. V gave up 5 bases and J gave up 3 bases, with 14 bases separating them. The CDR3 DNA follows: TGTGCCAGCAGGGGGCTGGGGGGCGACACTGAAGCTTTCTTT. This codes for CASRGLGGDTEAFF. The complete variable domain, with remaining parts taken from reference TRBV5-6 and TRBJ1-1, reads DAGVTQSPTHLIKTRGQQVTLRCSPKSGHDTVSWYQQALGQGPQFIFQYYEEEERQRGNFPDRFSGHQFPNYSSELNVNALLLGDSALYLCASRGLGGDTEAFFGQGTRLTVV.

CDR3 nucleotides: TGTGCCAGCAGTCCAACGGACGCGGGGGCTCGTTCCTACGAGCAGTACTTC. Its translation is CASSPTDAGARSYEQYF. The chain links TRBV6-6 to TRBJ2-7; a weak D match, TRBD2 (7 bases). V lost 5 bases, J lost 1 base, and 21 bases lay in between. Germline V CDR1 and CDR2: MNHNY, SVGAGI (reference sequence). The CDR3 is 17 residues long.

The CDR3 spells CASSVPRDSHYGYTF. CDR3 DNA sequence: TGTGCCAGTAGTGTGCCTAGGGACAGTCACTATGGCTACACCTTC. This chain connects TRBV19 to TRBJ1-2; 7 nucleotides line up with TRBD1. This CDR3 comprises 15 residues. Germline lookup yields CDR1 LNHDA and CDR2 SQIVND (reference sequence). Trimming took 5 bases from V and 3 from J; bases not matched to a gene: 9.

The genes are TRBV7-9 and TRBJ1-2; D may be TRBD1 (6 bases). The CDR3 contains 14 residues. Germline V lookup: CDR1 SEHNR, CDR2 FQNEAQ (reference sequence). Trimming removed 1 base from V and 7 bases from J, with 13 bases in between. Here the CDR3 DNA reads TGTGCCAGCAGCTTAGGAGGGGGAGGGACTGGCTACACCTTC. Translation: CASSLGGGGTGYTF.

The count of this clone is one. This chain joins TRBV6-2 or TRBV6-3 and TRBJ2-1; 8 positions match TRBD2. Germline CDR1 reads MNHEY; CDR2 reads SVGEGT. J lost 0 bases, V lost 6 bases, and 4 bases had no gene match. The CDR3 has 15 residues. CDR3 nucleotide sequence: TGTGCCAGCAGCCGCAGCGGGGGCTCCTACAATGAGCAGTTCTTC. Protein product: CASSRSGGSYNEQFF.

A single count supports this clone. J is TRBJ2-5 and V is TRBV20-1; no firm D call. Germline values: CDR1 DFQATT, CDR2 SNEGSKA (reference sequence). The CDR3 spans 11 residues. Deletions cut 5 bases from V and 4 bases from J, with 8 bases between. This chain's CDR3 is CSASVVETQYF. CDR3 DNA sequence: TGCAGTGCTTCTGTAGTAGAGACCCAGTACTTC.

V is TRBV18 and J is TRBJ1-5; a weak D match, TRBD1 (5 bases). The CDR3 loop spans 13 amino acids. V was shortened by 5 bases and J by 3 bases, with 8 bases between the two germline ends. CDR1 KGHSH and CDR2 LQKENI come from the germline V gene. The CDR3 coding sequence is TGTGCCAGCTCAGCGACAGACAATCAGCCCCAGCATTTT. Translation: CASSATDNQPQHF.

This chain uses TRBV28 with TRBJ2-1; 13 bases agree with TRBD2. The CDR3 runs to 19 residues. Germline lookup yields CDR1 MDHEN and CDR2 SYDVKM. The V gene end was trimmed by 5 bases and the J gene end by 4 bases; junction bases not matched to a gene: 14. The CDR3 region is CASSALAGGPGYRYNEQFF. DNA of the CDR3: TGTGCCAGCAGTGCACTAGCGGGAGGGCCGGGTTATAGATACAATGAGCAGTTCTTC.

The rearrangement uses TRBV5-1 and TRBJ1-2; 11 bases are shared with TRBD1. Germline trimming cut 7 bases from V and 4 bases from J; bases unmatched to any gene: 3. This CDR3 has 13 residues. CDR1 is SGHRS and CDR2 is YFSETQ in the germline V gene. The CDR3 DNA is TGCGCCAGCCAGGACAGGGGGCCCTATGGCTACACCTTC. Translated, it gives CASQDRGPYGYTF. Together with reference TRBV5-1 and TRBJ1-2, the CDR3 gives the full variable domain: KAGVTQTPRYLIKTRGQQVTLSCSPISGHRSVSWYQQTPGQGLQFLFEYFSETQRNKGNFPGRFSGRQFSNSRSEMNVSTLELGDSALYLCASQDRGPYGYTFGSGTRLTVV.

The chain uses TRBV11-1 and TRBJ2-1; D is possibly TRBD1 (5 bases). Germline CDR1 and CDR2: SGHAT and FQDESV (reference sequence). The germline V and J ends were trimmed by 5 bases and 0 bases, with 11 bases remaining between them. This CDR3 has 15 residues. The DNA for the CDR3 is TGTGCCAGCAGCCAGGGCAGGAGCTCCTACAATGAGCAGTTCTTC. It encodes CASSQGRSSYNEQFF.

The rearrangement links TRBV6-1 to TRBJ1-1; D not resolved. CDR1 is MNHNS, CDR2 SASEGT, per germline. CDR3 length equals 11 residues. V gave up 2 bases and J gave up 8 bases, with 6 bases separating them. CDR3 sequence (DNA): TGTGCCAGCAGTGAATTGGGGGAAGCTTTCTTT. This sequence encodes CASSELGEAFF.

As to this clone: A read error may produce the germline difference seen at one junction end. As DNA, the CDR3 is TGTGCCAGCAGCCCCAGGTTGAACCCCGGGGAGCTGTTTTTT. It encodes CASSPRLNPGELFF. The genes are TRBV11-3 and TRBJ2-2, with D uncertain. CDR1 is SGHNT, CDR2 YENEEA, per germline. The CDR3 spans 14 residues.

This chain links TRBV11-1 with TRBJ2-1; D perhaps matches TRBD2 (5 bases). There are 14 residues in the CDR3. The germline CDR1 and CDR2 sequences are SGHAT and FQDESV (reference sequence). V lost 5 bases and J 5 bases, leaving 13 bases between the germline ends. The CDR3, as DNA: TGTGCCAGCAGCGACGGACTGAGGAACAATGAGCAGTTCTTC. Its protein product is CASSDGLRNNEQFF.

This clone was found once. CDR3: CASSGQANTGELFF. In DNA, the CDR3 is TGTGCCAGTTCCGGTCAGGCGAACACCGGGGAGCTGTTTTTT. V gene TRBV5-4 combines with J gene TRBJ2-2, with no clear D. This CDR3 is 14 amino acids long. V lost 8 bases to trimming and J lost 0 bases, with 11 bases between them. The germline V gene has CDR1 SGHNT and CDR2 YYREEE (reference sequence).

The chain is built from TRBV29-1 and TRBJ2-1; 12 bases line up with TRBD1. The CDR3 runs 13 residues. Germline V gene sequence: CDR1 SQVTM, CDR2 ANQGSEA. Germline trimming cut 7 bases from V and 7 bases from J; bases unmatched to any gene: 5. CDR3 region: CSGGQGAKNEQFF. Written as DNA, the CDR3 is TGCAGCGGGGGACAGGGGGCGAAGAATGAGCAGTTCTTC.

This chain uses TRBV7-6 with TRBJ2-5; 7 bases are a match to TRBD1. The CDR3 contains 15 residues. The junction had 5 bases not matched to a gene; V was cut back by 0 bases and J by 4 bases. Germline CDR1 SGHVS, CDR2 FNYEAQ. CDR3 coding DNA: TGTGCCAGCAGCTTAGCAGGGGGCTGGGGAGAGACCCAGTACTTC. Protein: CASSLAGGWGETQYF.

The rearrangement links TRBV3-1 (or the pseudogene TRBV3-2) to TRBJ1-2, with a tentative D call TRBD1 (5 bases). This CDR3 spans 14 amino acids. Between the trimmed V and J ends, which lost 0 bases and 4 bases, there was a span of 9 bases. CDR1 and CDR2 from the germline V gene are LGHDT and YNNKEL (reference sequence). The CDR3 sequence: CASSQEWGGYGYTF. The CDR3 DNA is TGTGCCAGCAGCCAAGAGTGGGGGGGCTATGGCTACACCTTC.

Turning to this clone: Within the sample, other DNA sequences also encode this same CDR3. J is TRBJ1-2 and V is TRBV19, with D hard to call. The CDR3 is 13 amino acids. CDR1 LNHDA and CDR2 SQIVND come from the germline V gene (reference sequence). Trimming cost V 6 bases and J 2 bases, with 10 bases left between them. CDR3 sequence reads: CASRGPANYGYTF. CDR3 bases: TGTGCCAGTAGGGGCCCCGCCAACTATGGCTACACCTTC.

The CDR3 bases are TGTGCCAGCAGCTTGTTTGCGGAAAACTATGGCTACACCTTC. Protein product: CASSLFAENYGYTF. The V gene is TRBV5-4, the J gene TRBJ1-2, with D hard to call. The CDR3 runs 14 residues. CDR1 is SGHNT, CDR2 YYREEE, per germline (reference sequence). V lost 1 base to trimming and J lost 2 bases, with 9 bases between them.

This sequence joins TRBV6-6 and TRBJ1-3, with D hard to call. The CDR3 contains 14 residues. V lost 9 bases and J 0 bases, leaving 12 bases between the germline ends. Germline values: CDR1 MNHNY, CDR2 SVGAGI (reference sequence). CDR3 residues: CASQSGRSGNTIYF. The CDR3 region has the DNA TGTGCCAGTCAAAGCGGGCGCTCTGGAAACACCATATATTTT.

V and J are TRBV4-1 and TRBJ2-1; 7 bases map to TRBD2. CDR1 MGHRA and CDR2 YSYEKL come from the germline V gene. V dropped 1 base and J dropped 14; count of bases not matched to a gene: 8. CDR3 length: 13 amino acids. CDR3 in amino acids: CASSQVMGGREFF. The CDR3 DNA is TGCGCCAGCAGCCAAGTAATGGGAGGGAGGGAGTTCTTC.

The V gene is TRBV5-1, the J gene TRBJ2-3; 10 bases map to TRBD2. The CDR3 has 15 amino acids. V lost 5 bases and J lost 0; bases outside the gene matches: 3. Germline V gene sequence: CDR1 SGHRS, CDR2 YFSETQ. This CDR3 is CASRTSGASTDTQYF. DNA for the CDR3: TGCGCCAGCAGAACTAGCGGGGCTAGCACAGATACGCAGTATTTT.

The genes are TRBV5-4 and TRBJ2-1, with D uncertain. The CDR3 is 14 amino acids. Per germline, CDR1 SGHNT and CDR2 YYREEE (reference sequence). Trimming stripped 2 bases from V and 6 bases from J, with 12 bases between. CDR3 protein: CASSLFTVPNEQFF. The CDR3 DNA is TGTGCCAGCAGCTTATTTACGGTCCCCAATGAGCAGTTCTTC.

The J gene is TRBJ2-7, the V gene TRBV3-1 (or the pseudogene TRBV3-2); 7 positions match TRBD2. The CDR3 has 15 amino acids. V gave up 1 base and J gave up 3 bases; unmatched junction bases: 6. CDR1 and CDR2 (germline): LGHDT, YNNKEL (reference sequence). For the CDR3, the DNA is TGTGCCAGCAGCCAAGTCGGGGGGTATGGCTACGAGCAGTACTTC. Its translation is CASSQVGGYGYEQYF.

The chain is built from TRBV4-3 and TRBJ1-2, with no clear D. The CDR3 is 15 amino acids. With 0 bases removed from V and 7 bases from J, the gap between germline ends came to 15 bases. The germline gives CDR1 LGHNA, CDR2 YSLEER. The DNA of the CDR3 is TGCGCCAGCAGCCAAGAAACGCACAGCTCTAGTGGCTACACCTTC. It codes for CASSQETHSSSGYTF.

The gene calls are TRBV27 and TRBJ2-1, with 9 nucleotides matching TRBD1. CDR3 length equals 14 residues. The J segment lost 9 bases and the V segment lost 5 bases, leaving 8 bases of the junction unmatched. The germline gives CDR1 MNHEY, CDR2 SMNVEV (reference sequence). CDR3 sequence: CASSAGQGFPEQFF. DNA of the CDR3: TGTGCCAGCAGTGCGGGACAGGGCTTTCCTGAGCAGTTCTTC.

The chain has TRBV5-1 and TRBJ2-1; TRBD2 is a possible D gene (5 bases). The V gene's germline CDR1 is SGHRS and CDR2 YFSETQ. V was clipped by 4 bases and J by 4 bases, with 15 bases between them. The CDR3 is made up of 15 amino acids. The CDR3 protein is CASSLGDRSYNEQFF. DNA of the CDR3: TGCGCCAGCAGCCTGGGAGACCGAAGTTACAATGAGCAGTTCTTC.

This clone was found once. V gene TRBV7-8 combines with J gene TRBJ1-5; TRBD1 is a possible D gene (6 bases). The CDR3 is 13 amino acids. Trimming removed 5 bases at V and 4 bases at J, with 9 bases between. Germline lookup yields CDR1 SGHVS and CDR2 FQNEAQ. The DNA for the CDR3 is TGTGCCAGCAGCCCGGACAGAAATCAGCCCCAGCATTTT. Translation gives CASSPDRNQPQHF.